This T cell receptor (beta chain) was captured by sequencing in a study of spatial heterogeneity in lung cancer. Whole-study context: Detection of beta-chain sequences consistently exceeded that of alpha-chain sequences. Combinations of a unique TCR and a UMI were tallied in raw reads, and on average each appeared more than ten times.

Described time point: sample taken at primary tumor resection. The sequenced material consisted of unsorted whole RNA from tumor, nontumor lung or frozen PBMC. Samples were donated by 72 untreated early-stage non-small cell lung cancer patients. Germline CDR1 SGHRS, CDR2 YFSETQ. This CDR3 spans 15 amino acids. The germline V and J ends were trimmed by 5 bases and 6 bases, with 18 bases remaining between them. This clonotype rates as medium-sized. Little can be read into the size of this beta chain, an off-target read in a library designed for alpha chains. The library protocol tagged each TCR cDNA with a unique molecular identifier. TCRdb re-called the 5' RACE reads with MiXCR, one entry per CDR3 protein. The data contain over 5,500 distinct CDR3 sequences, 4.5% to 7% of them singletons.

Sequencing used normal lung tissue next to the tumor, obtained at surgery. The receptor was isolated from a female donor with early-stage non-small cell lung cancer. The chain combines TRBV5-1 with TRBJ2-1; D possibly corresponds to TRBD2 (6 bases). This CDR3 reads CASRRDSPFTNEQFF. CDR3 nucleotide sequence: TGCGCCAGCAGGCGGGACTCCCCATTCACCAATGAGCAGTTCTTC.